Detailed here is one TCR beta chain. Its matching antigen is unknown. The CDR3 totals 13 residues. Looked up from germline, CDR1 is GTSNPN and CDR2 is SVGIG (reference sequence). Deletions cut 0 bases from V and 5 bases from J, with 10 bases between. Healthy adults negative for HIV, lacking recent acute infections or vaccinations, served as donors. The protocol was immunoSEQ multiplex PCR, while the TCRdb copy is restricted to in-frame clones and leaves out a portion. The table shows around 700,000 clones, with around 72% occurring only once. This specimen comes from a study of shared clonotypes between healthy human individuals. Study in general: Donors had three CD4 naive, three CD4 memory, two CD8 naive and one CD8 memory plate apiece.

The study, taken as a whole, reports: The sampled material consisted only of blood, and tissue repertoires are likely to differ.

Source material: memory CD4+ T cells sorted from blood. Subset in this sample: CD45RA-negative fraction. The rearrangement uses TRBV30 and TRBJ1-2; D gene uncertain. This TCR was sampled from a young woman in good health. CDR3: CAWSVIQEYGYTF. CDR3 coding DNA: TGTGCCTGGAGTGTAATTCAGGAATATGGCTACACCTTC.